Listed below are T cell receptor beta chains from one sample, sequenced in a study of blood T cell repertoires in COVID-19. Assay: immunoSEQ multiplex PCR; the TCRdb copy retains only in-frame clones and omits some. The table lists 150,000 to 200,000 clones, roughly four fifths of them singletons. Sequenced: peripheral blood. The receptors here all came from a human donor in a cohort sampled during active COVID-19. Each CDR3 is given with its conserved first and last residue. The order of the fields is J gene, clone size, D gene, V gene, CDR3 protein, CDR3 DNA. A D gene is named only where the DNA matches it firmly. The size field is filled for only some rows; it gives once, few, many or a size class.

j_call: TRBJ1-2; clone_size: many; d_call: .; v_call: TRBV20-1; cdr3_aa: CSARSYGYTF; cdr3_nt: TGCAGTGCTAGATCTTATGGCTACACCTTC
j_call: TRBJ2-3; clone_size: .; d_call: TRBD1; v_call: TRBV7-2; cdr3_aa: CASSRDTAGQGRTDTQYF; cdr3_nt: TGTGCCAGCAGCCGTGATACGGCCGGACAGGGTCGCACAGATACGCAGTATTTT
j_call: TRBJ1-2; clone_size: .; d_call: .; v_call: TRBV10-2; cdr3_aa: CASKAGYYGYTF; cdr3_nt: TGCGCCAGCAAGGCGGGATACTATGGCTACACCTTC
j_call: TRBJ1-1; clone_size: .; d_call: TRBD1; v_call: TRBV6-6; cdr3_aa: CASSYSRGQMNTEAFF; cdr3_nt: TGTGCCAGCAGTTACTCGAGGGGACAGATGAACACTGAAGCTTTCTTT
j_call: TRBJ2-7; clone_size: once; d_call: TRBD1; v_call: TRBV11-2; cdr3_aa: CASSFLWTGGIYEQYF; cdr3_nt: TGTGCCAGCAGCTTCCTATGGACAGGGGGGATCTACGAGCAGTACTTC
j_call: TRBJ2-5; clone_size: .; d_call: .; v_call: TRBV3-1/TRBV3-2; cdr3_aa: CASSLHTQTQYF; cdr3_nt: TGTGCCAGCAGCCTTCACACGCAGACCCAGTACTTC
j_call: TRBJ2-7; clone_size: .; d_call: .; v_call: TRBV5-4; cdr3_aa: CASSLVREADEQYF; cdr3_nt: TGTGCCAGCAGCTTGGTCAGGGAGGCGGACGAGCAGTACTTC
j_call: TRBJ1-2; clone_size: .; d_call: TRBD1; v_call: TRBV7-2; cdr3_aa: CASIQQGQGSTVYTF; cdr3_nt: TGTGCCAGCATCCAACAGGGACAGGGCAGTACTGTCTACACCTTC
j_call: TRBJ1-4; clone_size: .; d_call: .; v_call: TRBV7-2; cdr3_aa: CASSRGGGLEKLFF; cdr3_nt: TGTGCCAGCAGCCGTGGGGGGGGCCTAGAAAAACTGTTTTTT
j_call: TRBJ2-1; clone_size: .; d_call: TRBD1; v_call: TRBV24-1; cdr3_aa: CATSDRGDRGQYNEQFF; cdr3_nt: TGTGCCACCAGTGACCGAGGGGACAGGGGGCAGTACAATGAGCAGTTCTTC
j_call: TRBJ2-1; clone_size: .; d_call: .; v_call: TRBV25-1; cdr3_aa: CASSERQGRHNEQFF; cdr3_nt: TGTGCCAGCAGTGAGAGGCAGGGCCGGCACAATGAGCAGTTCTTC
j_call: TRBJ2-1; clone_size: .; d_call: .; v_call: TRBV5-6; cdr3_aa: CASRQDRIYGQFF; cdr3_nt: TGTGCCAGCAGACAAGACAGGATTTACGGGCAGTTCTTC
j_call: TRBJ1-1; clone_size: .; d_call: .; v_call: TRBV19; cdr3_aa: CASSDQGGTEAFF; cdr3_nt: TGTGCCAGTAGTGATCAGGGCGGCACTGAAGCTTTCTTT
j_call: TRBJ2-5; clone_size: .; d_call: .; v_call: TRBV7-2; cdr3_aa: CASSSRETQYF; cdr3_nt: TGTGCCAGCAGCTCTCGAGAGACCCAGTACTTC
j_call: TRBJ2-1; clone_size: many; d_call: TRBD1; v_call: TRBV28; cdr3_aa: CASSLGQGMNEQFF; cdr3_nt: TGTGCCAGCAGTTTGGGACAGGGGATGAATGAGCAGTTCTTC
j_call: TRBJ2-1; clone_size: .; d_call: TRBD1; v_call: TRBV19; cdr3_aa: CASSISLTGVNEQFF; cdr3_nt: TGTGCCAGTAGTATATCCCTTACAGGGGTCAATGAGCAGTTCTTC
j_call: TRBJ2-7; clone_size: .; d_call: .; v_call: TRBV7-6; cdr3_aa: CASSLGYGGGDSSYEQYF; cdr3_nt: TGTGCCAGCAGCTTAGGGTACGGAGGCGGGGATAGCTCCTACGAGCAGTACTTC
j_call: TRBJ2-3; clone_size: .; d_call: .; v_call: TRBV6-6; cdr3_aa: CASTRIEGLLQYF; cdr3_nt: TGTGCCAGCACCCGAATTGAGGGACTTTTGCAGTATTTT
j_call: TRBJ2-7; clone_size: .; d_call: .; v_call: TRBV30; cdr3_aa: CAWSLTDREGEQYF; cdr3_nt: TGTGCCTGGAGTCTGACGGACAGGGAGGGCGAGCAGTACTTC
j_call: TRBJ1-2; clone_size: few; d_call: .; v_call: TRBV6-5; cdr3_aa: CASMGGAPYGYTF; cdr3_nt: TGTGCCAGCATGGGAGGGGCGCCTTATGGCTACACCTTC
j_call: TRBJ1-1; clone_size: .; d_call: TRBD1; v_call: TRBV11-2; cdr3_aa: CASSLLTGGDTEAFF; cdr3_nt: TGTGCCAGCAGCTTACTAACAGGGGGAGACACTGAAGCTTTCTTT
j_call: TRBJ2-3; clone_size: .; d_call: .; v_call: TRBV1; cdr3_aa: CTSSQAHLGQRLTDTQYF; cdr3_nt: TGCACCAGCAGCCAGGCCCACCTCGGGCAGCGGCTCACAGATACGCAGTATTTT
j_call: TRBJ1-1; clone_size: .; d_call: .; v_call: TRBV6-5; cdr3_aa: CASIREGGSTEAFF; cdr3_nt: TGTGCCAGCATAAGGGAGGGGGGAAGTACTGAAGCTTTCTTT
j_call: TRBJ1-5; clone_size: .; d_call: .; v_call: TRBV28; cdr3_aa: CASSLRRLNQPQHF; cdr3_nt: TGTGCCAGCAGTTTGCGACGACTTAATCAGCCCCAGCATTTT
j_call: TRBJ1-6; clone_size: .; d_call: .; v_call: TRBV10-1; cdr3_aa: CASSERQVGSPLHF; cdr3_nt: TGCGCCAGCAGTGAGAGGCAGGTTGGATCACCCCTCCACTTT
j_call: TRBJ2-3; clone_size: .; d_call: .; v_call: TRBV2; cdr3_aa: CASSAGGWEDTQYF; cdr3_nt: TGTGCCAGCAGCGCCGGGGGTTGGGAAGATACGCAGTATTTT
j_call: TRBJ2-7; clone_size: .; d_call: .; v_call: TRBV6-6; cdr3_aa: CASRAGYMEITQYF; cdr3_nt: TGTGCCAGCAGGGCCGGCTATATGGAGATTACCCAGTACTTC
j_call: TRBJ2-7; clone_size: .; d_call: TRBD2; v_call: TRBV27; cdr3_aa: CASSLRGAGAHEQYF; cdr3_nt: TGTGCCAGCAGTTTACGTGGAGCGGGGGCCCACGAGCAGTACTTC
j_call: TRBJ2-2; clone_size: once; d_call: .; v_call: TRBV3-1/TRBV3-2; cdr3_aa: CASSHARVAGELFF; cdr3_nt: TGTGCCAGCAGCCACGCCCGGGTGGCCGGGGAGCTGTTTTTT
j_call: TRBJ1-4; clone_size: .; d_call: .; v_call: TRBV6-6; cdr3_aa: CATYDTGIAYEKLFF; cdr3_nt: TGTGCCACCTACGACACAGGGATAGCGTATGAAAAACTGTTTTTT
j_call: TRBJ2-2; clone_size: .; d_call: TRBD1; v_call: TRBV19; cdr3_aa: CASGVRGSGELFF; cdr3_nt: TGTGCCAGTGGCGTCAGGGGGTCCGGGGAGCTGTTTTTT
j_call: TRBJ1-1; clone_size: .; d_call: .; v_call: TRBV6-2/TRBV6-3; cdr3_aa: CASSPPGNTEAFF; cdr3_nt: TGTGCCAGCAGCCCTCCAGGGAACACTGAAGCTTTCTTT
j_call: TRBJ2-1; clone_size: .; d_call: TRBD2; v_call: TRBV14; cdr3_aa: CASSRGLAVLNEQFF; cdr3_nt: TGTGCCAGCAGCAGAGGACTAGCGGTCTTGAATGAGCAGTTCTTC
j_call: TRBJ1-4; clone_size: .; d_call: .; v_call: TRBV21-1; cdr3_aa: CASSKWGRGTTNEKLFF; cdr3_nt: .
j_call: TRBJ1-5; clone_size: .; d_call: .; v_call: TRBV6-5; cdr3_aa: CASGGSVGNQPQHF; cdr3_nt: TGTGCCTCTGGGGGGAGCGTCGGCAATCAGCCCCAGCATTTT
j_call: TRBJ1-1; clone_size: .; d_call: .; v_call: TRBV19; cdr3_aa: CASSIGRGLNTEAFF; cdr3_nt: TGTGCCAGTAGTATTGGCAGGGGCTTGAACACTGAAGCTTTCTTT
j_call: TRBJ2-1; clone_size: .; d_call: .; v_call: TRBV5-1; cdr3_aa: CASSFSSAGYNEQFF; cdr3_nt: TGCGCCAGCAGCTTCTCGTCCGCCGGGTACAATGAGCAGTTCTTC
j_call: TRBJ1-4; clone_size: .; d_call: .; v_call: TRBV11-2; cdr3_aa: CASSPRPGEKLFF; cdr3_nt: TGTGCCAGCAGCCCGCGGCCCGGAGAAAAACTGTTTTTT
j_call: TRBJ1-4; clone_size: .; d_call: TRBD1; v_call: TRBV24-1; cdr3_aa: CATRGAGGGYEKLFF; cdr3_nt: TGTGCCACCAGGGGCGCAGGGGGCGGGTATGAAAAACTGTTTTTT
j_call: TRBJ1-2; clone_size: .; d_call: TRBD1; v_call: TRBV12-3/TRBV12-4; cdr3_aa: CAIEQGAYGYTF; cdr3_nt: TGTGCCATCGAACAGGGGGCTTATGGCTACACCTTC
j_call: TRBJ2-5; clone_size: .; d_call: .; v_call: TRBV25-1; cdr3_aa: CASSESLGGARGSETQYF; cdr3_nt: TGTGCCAGCAGTGAATCTTTGGGGGGGGCCAGAGGCTCAGAGACCCAGTACTTC
j_call: TRBJ1-1; clone_size: .; d_call: TRBD1; v_call: TRBV12-3/TRBV12-4; cdr3_aa: CASSQDRFTEAFF; cdr3_nt: TGTGCCAGCAGCCAGGACAGGTTCACTGAAGCTTTCTTT
j_call: TRBJ1-6; clone_size: .; d_call: .; v_call: TRBV28; cdr3_aa: CASRQDRTNSPLHF; cdr3_nt: TGTGCCAGCAGACAGGACAGAACTAATTCACCCCTCCACTTT
j_call: TRBJ1-4; clone_size: few; d_call: .; v_call: TRBV19; cdr3_aa: CASSQGREKLFF; cdr3_nt: TGTGCCAGTAGCCAGGGAAGGGAAAAACTGTTTTTT
j_call: TRBJ2-7; clone_size: .; d_call: TRBD1; v_call: TRBV7-9; cdr3_aa: CASSWGTGGYEQYF; cdr3_nt: TGTGCCAGCAGCTGGGGGACAGGCGGCTACGAGCAGTACTTC
j_call: TRBJ2-1; clone_size: .; d_call: .; v_call: TRBV12-5; cdr3_aa: CASGSPREVLFF; cdr3_nt: TGTGCTAGTGGTTCGCCGAGGGAGGTGTTGTTCTTC
j_call: TRBJ1-2; clone_size: once; d_call: TRBD1; v_call: TRBV7-8; cdr3_aa: CASSPRRDREVFGYTF; cdr3_nt: TGTGCCAGCAGCCCACGGAGGGACAGGGAGGTCTTTGGCTACACCTTC
j_call: TRBJ2-1; clone_size: .; d_call: .; v_call: TRBV24-1; cdr3_aa: CATSDPLLYNEQFF; cdr3_nt: TGTGCCACCAGTGACCCCCTCTTATACAATGAGCAGTTCTTC
j_call: TRBJ2-3; clone_size: .; d_call: TRBD2; v_call: TRBV19; cdr3_aa: CASSTASGVADTQYF; cdr3_nt: TGTGCCAGTAGTACCGCTAGCGGGGTCGCAGATACGCAGTATTTT
j_call: TRBJ1-1; clone_size: .; d_call: .; v_call: TRBV29-1; cdr3_aa: CSVARAWNTEAFF; cdr3_nt: TGCAGCGTGGCGAGGGCGTGGAACACTGAAGCTTTCTTT
j_call: TRBJ1-1; clone_size: .; d_call: .; v_call: TRBV11-2; cdr3_aa: CASSLVGEDTEAFF; cdr3_nt: TGTGCCAGCAGCTTAGTCGGTGAGGACACTGAAGCTTTCTTT
j_call: TRBJ2-3; clone_size: .; d_call: TRBD2; v_call: TRBV28; cdr3_aa: CASSPGLAGVYF; cdr3_nt: TGTGCCAGCAGTCCAGGACTAGCGGGGGTATATTTT
j_call: TRBJ2-2; clone_size: .; d_call: .; v_call: TRBV6-2/TRBV6-3; cdr3_aa: CASSNRETGELFF; cdr3_nt: TGTGCCAGCAGTAATAGGGAGACCGGGGAGCTGTTTTTT
j_call: TRBJ1-1; clone_size: .; d_call: .; v_call: TRBV3-1/TRBV3-2; cdr3_aa: CASSQSRRSAFF; cdr3_nt: TGTGCCAGCAGCCAATCCCGGAGATCGGCTTTCTTT
j_call: TRBJ2-1; clone_size: .; d_call: .; v_call: TRBV6-5; cdr3_aa: CASIRVQYNEQFF; cdr3_nt: TGTGCCAGCATCAGGGTCCAATACAATGAGCAGTTCTTC